This TCR beta chain was observed in a study of shared clonotypes between healthy human individuals. The study, taken as a whole, reports: Memory subsets generally showed smaller estimated richness than naive subsets did.

The CDR3 consists of 12 residues. Trimming took 1 base from V and 9 from J, leaving 9 bases between them. Germline CDR1 is MNHNS and CDR2 is SASEGT. Comments on this clone: Its target is not known.

Sequencing used immunoSEQ multiplex PCR; TCRdb keeps in-frame clones, though not all of them. The sample records 760,000 or so clones, 96% being singletons. CD45RO-negative, CCR7-positively selected cells formed the naive CD8 fraction, excluding terminally differentiated effector memory CD45RA+ cells. All donors qualified as healthy HIV-negative adults and had experienced no recent acute infections or vaccinations. Sequenced sample: naive CD8+ T cells sorted from blood. This clonotype was sampled from a man under 40 in good health. The V and J genes are TRBV6-1 and TRBJ1-1; unclear D gene. The DNA of the CDR3 is TGTGCCAGCAGTGAAGGGGTCCCAAAAGCTTTCTTT. Translation gives CASSEGVPKAFF.